This T cell receptor (beta chain) was recorded in a study of cytomegalovirus exposure and HLA in healthy donors. Findings and caveats of the study: About 87% or about 30% of the time was how often most TCR beta V segments were productive, according to an earlier analysis. When a later analysis was performed, an Asian-associated ancestry cluster reportedly had fewer N-insertions than the roughly 700-donor mean. Follow-up analysis seemed to connect common viral pathogens with several of the most significant clusters identified. Across HLA loci, a later analysis found differing TCR association rates, with DRB1 most and HLA-C fewest.

The CDR3 has 15 residues. V dropped 3 bases and J dropped 0 bases, with 9 bases sitting between them. Per germline, CDR1 MNHNY and CDR2 SVGAGI (reference sequence). Concerning this clone itself: What it binds is unknown.

Vbeta (60) and Jbeta (13) primers were used in the PCR. Sequencing was performed with immunoSEQ multiplex PCR; in TCRdb, only in-frame clones are kept and a portion is missing. The sample lists 100,000 to 150,000 clones; approximately 79% were seen once. This sequence joins TRBV6-6 and TRBJ2-1, with D perhaps matching TRBD2 (7 bases). The sequenced material came from PBMCs. The TCR sequence derives from a man younger than 45 in good health and CMV-seronegative. The CDR3 protein is CASSYGGASYNEQFF. CDR3 nucleotides: TGTGCCAGCAGTTATGGGGGGGCCTCCTACAATGAGCAGTTCTTC.